These 23 T cell receptor beta chains originate from one sample sequenced in a study of T cells in Graves' hyperthyroidism and ophthalmopathy. Amplified TCR beta CDR3 regions came from RNA transcripts. HTBI primers were the set used in a first-round RT-PCR of the TCR CDR3. Each CDR3 protein gets one entry after TCRdb re-called the multiplex PCR reads with MiXCR. The table has about 570,000 distinct CDR3 sequences, about 14% seen once. The material sequenced was blood. The receptors derive from a woman aged 40 to 55 with Graves' hyperthyroidism.

This clonotype occurred many times. The V gene is TRBV28, the J gene TRBJ2-2, with 10 bases matching TRBD2. The germline gives CDR1 MDHEN, CDR2 SYDVKM. This CDR3 is 17 amino acids long. Trimming removed 2 bases from V and 8 bases from J; junction bases left unmatched: 11. In nucleotides, the CDR3 is TGTGCCAGCAGTTTAAAGAAGGGAGCGGGAGGGCCAGGGGAGCTGTTTTTT. It translates to CASSLKKGAGGPGELFF. Full variable domain (remainder filled in from reference TRBV28 and TRBJ2-2): DVKVTQSSRYLVKRTGEKVFLECVQDMDHENMFWYRQDPGLGLRLIYFSYDVKMKEKGDIPEGYSVSREKKERFSLILESASTNQTSMYLCASSLKKGAGGPGELFFGEGSRLTVL.

The table lists this clonotype with many counts. The chain combines TRBV18 with TRBJ1-1, with D possibly being TRBD1 (6 bases). The CDR3 loop spans 14 amino acids. Between the trimmed V and J ends, which lost 4 bases and 1 base, there was a span of 10 bases. From germline, CDR1 is KGHSH and CDR2 LQKENI. The CDR3 reads CASSLQGWNTEAFF. The CDR3 DNA follows: TGTGCCAGCTCACTACAGGGATGGAACACTGAAGCTTTCTTT.

The sample holds a few counts of this clonotype. The rearrangement joins TRBV5-8 to TRBJ2-3, with TRBD2 matching 10 bases. CDR3 length equals 16 residues. The V gene end was trimmed by 0 bases and the J gene end by 7 bases; junction bases not matched to a gene: 8. In germline, CDR1 is SGHTS, CDR2 YDEGEE. CDR3 sequence reads: CASSLGGSGRWNTQYF. Here the CDR3 DNA reads TGTGCCAGCAGCTTGGGGGGTAGCGGGAGGTGGAATACGCAGTATTTT.

This clonotype showed up just a few times. The chain recombines TRBV7-8 with TRBJ1-2, with 9 bases aligning to TRBD1. Trimming cost V 4 bases and J 4 bases; bases outside gene matches: 7. This CDR3 region has 15 residues. Germline V gene sequence: CDR1 SGHVS, CDR2 FQNEAQ. CDR3 in amino acids: CASSSGQGTGYGYTF. CDR3 DNA: TGTGCCAGCAGCTCCGGACAGGGGACAGGCTATGGCTACACCTTC.

This clonotype was counted only a few times. The chain uses TRBV6-6 and TRBJ2-7, with 7 bases matching TRBD2. The CDR3 runs to 15 residues. Germline loops: CDR1 MNHNY, CDR2 SVGAGI (reference sequence). V lost 0 bases, J lost 2 bases, and 4 bases stayed unmatched. Here the CDR3 DNA reads TGTGCCAGCAGTTACTCTACTAGCGCAACCTACGAGCAGTACTTC. Translated, it gives CASSYSTSATYEQYF.

This clonotype turned up a few times. The chain combines TRBV5-6 with TRBJ2-2, with a tentative D call TRBD1 (6 bases). The length of the CDR3 is 12 residues. Germline V lookup: CDR1 SGHDT, CDR2 YYEEEE. With 4 bases removed from V and 7 bases from J, the gap between germline ends came to 8 bases. The CDR3: CASSRDNGELFF. The DNA of the CDR3 is TGTGCCAGCAGCCGGGACAACGGGGAGCTGTTTTTT.

Only a few counts were recorded for this clonotype. The CDR3 bases are TGTGCCACGGGCAGCCTAGCGGGAGAAGAGACCCAGTACTTC. This sequence encodes CATGSLAGEETQYF. The rearrangement uses TRBV24-1 and TRBJ2-5; 10 nucleotides line up with TRBD2. The CDR3 is 14 amino acids. Germline V CDR1 and CDR2: KGHDR, SFDVKD. With 10 bases clipped from V and 3 bases from J, the junction kept 7 bases outside the gene matches.

This clonotype was seen a handful of times. The J gene is TRBJ2-1, the V gene TRBV6-1, with a weak D call TRBD2 (6 bases). Trimming took off 5 bases at V and 4 bases at J, with 21 bases between the two ends. The CDR3 loop spans 17 amino acids. Germline loops: CDR1 MNHNS, CDR2 SASEGT. The CDR3 DNA reads TGTGCCAGCAGTCCCACCCGGGGAGGAGCTCCTTACAATGAGCAGTTCTTC. Protein: CASSPTRGGAPYNEQFF.

The chain links TRBV30 to TRBJ2-6; D gene ambiguous. Germline V gene lookup returns CDR1 GTSNPN and CDR2 SVGIG (reference sequence). The V end was cut by 3 bases, the J end by 2 bases, with 5 bases between. This CDR3 is 13 amino acids long. The CDR3 sequence is CAWRQTGANVLTF. The CDR3 nucleotides read TGTGCCTGGAGGCAAACTGGGGCCAACGTCCTGACTTTC.

This clonotype was found many times. The gene calls are TRBV28 and TRBJ2-1, with a possible D match to TRBD2 (6 bases). V lost 7 bases, J lost 0 bases, and 13 bases lay in between. The CDR3 has 15 residues. The germline gives CDR1 MDHEN, CDR2 SYDVKM. The CDR3 spells CASTEDGSSYNEQFF. The CDR3 region has the DNA TGTGCCAGCACCGAGGACGGGAGCTCCTACAATGAGCAGTTCTTC.

The chain links TRBV12-3 or TRBV12-4 to TRBJ2-1, with 7 positions matching TRBD1. The V gene end was trimmed by 5 bases and the J gene end by 7 bases; junction bases not matched to a gene: 8. The CDR3 runs to 14 residues. CDR3 region: CASSKGGTLNEQFF. DNA for the CDR3: TGTGCCAGCAGTAAAGGGGGCACTCTGAATGAGCAGTTCTTC.

In this sample, this clonotype turned up many times. The J gene is TRBJ2-7, the V gene TRBV28; TRBD1 matches at 8 bases. Germline V gene lookup returns CDR1 MDHEN and CDR2 SYDVKM. The CDR3 totals 23 residues. Trimming at V came to 2 bases and at J to 3 bases, leaving 30 bases not matched to a gene. Here the CDR3 reads CASSLGPGQVVMGGKSRFYEQYF. CDR3 sequence (DNA): TGTGCCAGCAGTTTAGGGCCGGGACAGGTCGTGATGGGAGGTAAATCACGATTCTACGAGCAGTACTTC. Full variable domain (rest looked up from reference TRBV28 and TRBJ2-7): DVKVTQSSRYLVKRTGEKVFLECVQDMDHENMFWYRQDPGLGLRLIYFSYDVKMKEKGDIPEGYSVSREKKERFSLILESASTNQTSMYLCASSLGPGQVVMGGKSRFYEQYFGPGTRLTVT.

This clonotype was observed at least ten times. This chain uses TRBV28 with TRBJ1-5, with a tentative D call TRBD1 (5 bases). V was pared by 2 bases and J by 5 bases, with 13 bases between. The CDR3 sequence is 15 residues long. The germline gives CDR1 MDHEN, CDR2 SYDVKM. CDR3 sequence reads: CASSLGTGGHQPQHF. For the CDR3, the DNA is TGTGCCAGCAGTTTAGGAACAGGTGGCCATCAGCCCCAGCATTTT.

This clonotype has a count of ten or more. This chain links TRBV20-1 with TRBJ2-1; D may be TRBD2 (6 bases). Germline CDR1 is DFQATT and CDR2 is SNEGSKA (reference sequence). The V end lost 4 bases, the J end lost 6 bases, and 19 bases lay between the germline ends. This CDR3 is built from 15 residues. CDR3 amino acids: CSATGTLEGPNEQFF. CDR3 bases: TGCAGTGCTACTGGGACTCTCGAGGGACCCAATGAGCAGTTCTTC.

This clonotype was observed a few times. The CDR3 sequence: CASSSIGEGGYTF. The CDR3 bases are TGTGCCAGCAGCTCAATAGGGGAGGGTGGCTACACCTTC. V and J are TRBV7-3 and TRBJ1-2; TRBD1 is a possible D gene (5 bases). The CDR3 consists of 13 residues. CDR1 and CDR2 from the germline V gene are SGHTA and FQGTGA. V was shortened by 4 bases and J by 7 bases, with 13 bases between the two germline ends.

This clonotype occurred a few times. V usage is TRBV10-1 and J usage is TRBJ2-3; D not certain. Germline lookup yields CDR1 WNHNN and CDR2 SYGVQD (reference sequence). This CDR3 has 14 residues. V was clipped by 6 bases and J by 10 bases, with 20 bases between them. The CDR3 protein is CASRQDGDEDAQYF. CDR3 nucleotides: TGCGCCAGCAGGCAGGACGGCGATGAGGATGCGCAGTATTTT.

The chain employs TRBV3-1 and TRBJ2-5; TRBD1 agrees at 8 bases. Unmatched junction bases numbered 7, after V lost 3 bases and J lost 1 base. This CDR3 is built from 16 residues. Germline V gene data show CDR1 as LGHDT and CDR2 as YNNKEL (reference sequence). The chain's CDR3 is CASSHSGTGVQETQYF. CDR3 nucleotides: TGTGCCAGCAGCCATTCCGGGACAGGCGTCCAAGAGACCCAGTACTTC.

This clonotype was picked up many times. The rearrangement links TRBV20-1 to TRBJ2-3; the match to TRBD1 covers 9 bases. This CDR3 is 15 amino acids long. Germline lookup yields CDR1 DFQATT and CDR2 SNEGSKA (reference sequence). J lost 4 bases, V lost 5 bases, and 10 bases had no gene match. The CDR3, as DNA: TGCAGTGCTTCAGGGCCCACAGGGGGCGCAGATACGCAGTATTTT. As protein: CSASGPTGGADTQYF.

In its sample, this clonotype was seen a few times. The J gene is TRBJ2-1, the V gene TRBV20-1; D possibly uses TRBD1 or TRBD2 (5 bases each). This CDR3 contains 16 residues. The germline V gene encodes CDR1 DFQATT and CDR2 SNEGSKA (reference sequence). Trimming cost V 3 bases and J 5 bases, with 20 bases left between them. The CDR3: CSARGTETSVHNEQFF. CDR3 bases: TGCAGTGCTAGGGGGACGGAAACTAGTGTCCACAATGAGCAGTTCTTC.

A remark on this clonotype: This may arise from a read error, as a much more abundant clone is one base away. The CDR3 carries no conserved terminal phenylalanine or tryptophan, so it likely arises from a read error. The V gene is TRBV7-9, the J gene TRBJ1-2; D unclear. The V gene's germline CDR1 is SEHNR and CDR2 FQNEAQ (reference sequence). Trimming took off 1 base at V and 5 bases at J, with 5 bases between the two ends. The CDR3 has 12 amino acids. CDR3 in DNA: TGTGCCAGCAGCTTAGTAGGGTATGGCTACACCCTC. Translated, it gives CASSLVGYGYTL.

The chain couples TRBV5-1 to TRBJ2-7, with 8 nucleotides matching TRBD2. The DNA end favors TRBJ2-1, so the J call may be wrong. This CDR3 has 15 residues. Germline-derived CDR1 and CDR2 are SGHRS and YFSETQ. The CDR3 reads CASSLELAASYEQFF. The CDR3 DNA sequence: TGCGCCAGCAGCTTGGAACTAGCGGCTTCCTACGAGCAGTTCTTC.

This chain joins TRBV6-5 and TRBJ1-1; TRBD1 agrees at 7 bases. There are 15 residues in the CDR3. V was clipped by 0 bases and J by 2 bases; unmatched bases: 3. CDR1 MNHEY and CDR2 SVGAGI come from the germline V gene. The CDR3, as DNA: TGTGCCAGCAGTTACTCAGGGGGCTTTAACACTGAAGCTTTCTTT. Residues: CASSYSGGFNTEAFF.

This clonotype has a handful of counts. The chain carries TRBV20-1 and TRBJ2-3; a weak D match, TRBD1 (6 bases). Germline CDR1 DFQATT, CDR2 SNEGSKA (reference sequence). V was clipped by 5 bases and J by 3 bases, with 15 bases between them. This CDR3 spans 14 amino acids. The CDR3 coding sequence is TGCAGTGCTTTCCTGGGGGCCTCTACAGATACGCAGTATTTT. It translates to CSAFLGASTDTQYF.